This T cell receptor beta chain appears in the sequencing data of a study of T cell responses to AZD1222 COVID-19 vaccine. The wider study: Some second doses came at about 4 weeks and others at about 12 weeks; these were pooled. Findings and limits, study-wide: Of the AZD1222 recipients, only five to seven were seropositive at baseline.

This table comes from immunoSEQ multiplex PCR, and its TCRdb copy is limited to in-frame clones, with some not included. The sample records 87,000 or so clones, approximately 88% being singletons. In its sample, this clone was seen a few times. No antigen is known for it. Trimming removed 7 bases from V and 6 bases from J, with 16 bases in between. There are 13 residues in the CDR3. The sequence derives from an adult in good health. This specimen was peripheral blood, taken on day 0 of AZD1222 vaccination. V and J are TRBV12-3 or TRBV12-4 and TRBJ2-7, with a tentative D call TRBD1 (5 bases). This CDR3 is CASTMDPQGEQYF. In DNA, the CDR3 is TGTGCCAGCACCATGGACCCGCAGGGCGAGCAGTACTTC.